This TCR beta chain comes out of a study of early T cells in non-severe SARS-CoV-2 infection. From the 5' RACE reads, TCRdb called clonotypes with MiXCR, one entry per CDR3 protein. Found here are tens of thousands of distinct CDR3 sequences, around 10% of them singletons; the top ten hold 4% to 5%. The CDR3 is 13 residues long. The germline gives CDR1 SGHTA, CDR2 FQGNSA. V was clipped by 1 base and J by 5 bases, with 9 bases between them. The receptor comes from an adult who was a healthcare worker with PCR-confirmed SARS-CoV-2 infection or an uninfected control (not recorded which). The chain couples TRBV7-2 to TRBJ2-7; D is uncertain. Material for sequencing was whole blood. The CDR3 region is CASSLEQRNEQYF. The DNA of the CDR3 is TGTGCCAGCAGCTTAGAACAGAGGAACGAGCAGTACTTC.